This TCR beta chain was captured by sequencing in a study of human T cells and chemical hapten exposure. About the research overall: The cohort included alopecia areata under or over 50% scalp, totalis and universalis. TCR yields per sample varied mostly from small pooled library volume differences. Study outcomes and limitations: In comparison with controls, expanded TCRs gave rise to a significantly larger number of large CDR3 similarity clusters. Following DPC sensitization, TCRs present above 1 in 1000 frequency showed no change.

TCRdb redid the calling of the RACE reads with MiXCR, one entry per CDR3 protein. The profile shows tens of thousands of distinct CDR3 sequences, around 9.3% of them singletons. The sample's time point: patch test 1, 2 weeks after DPC sensitization. Sample treatment: therapeutic diphenylcyclopropenone sensitization with weekly scalp DPC. This clonotype has more than one count but fewer than ten. Its antigen is undetermined. CDR3 length equals 17 residues. Germline V CDR1 and CDR2: SGHTA, FQGNSA. V was pared by 5 bases and J by 0 bases, with 20 bases between. The specimen comprised whole blood, sampled in connection with sensitization to the hapten diphenylcyclopropenone (DPC). The chain joins TRBV7-2 to TRBJ2-7; the D call may be TRBD1 or TRBD2 (5 bases each). The TCR sequence derives from a woman between 35 and 50 years old with alopecia areata. Some clones in this sample may be carry-over from other donors' samples. The CDR3 region has the DNA TGTGCCAGCAGCCTAGGAACAGGAGGCCTATCCTCCTACGAGCAGTACTTC. Protein sequence: CASSLGTGGLSSYEQYF.